The present TCR beta chain was sequenced within a study of blood T cell repertoires in COVID-19. Study information: COVID-19 samples collected from the United States, Italy and Spain covered acute and convalescent phases. PBMCs, B-cell-depleted T cells, or T cells were the source of the cDNA or gDNA that made up the material.

Germline loops: CDR1 DFQATT, CDR2 SNEGSKA (reference sequence). V lost 8 bases, J lost 11 bases, and 6 bases stayed unmatched. This CDR3 contains 11 residues. In the original analysis: Reference gene primer amplification gave estimated nucleated cell counts. Some clones are missing from TCRdb's copy, which holds only in-frame ones; the method was immunoSEQ multiplex PCR. For V, J and clone size, that table is used; D and trimming come from the DNA. This table holds under 200,000 clones, around 87% found once. This clonotype was obtained from a woman of 80 years or more in a cohort sampled during active or convalescent COVID-19. J is TRBJ1-4 and V is TRBV20-1; 9 nucleotides align to TRBD1. What was sequenced was peripheral blood. The CDR3 sequence: CSHRGREKLFF. CDR3 sequence (DNA): TGCAGTCACAGGGGGCGGGAGAAACTGTTTTTT.